The 30 T cell receptor beta chains listed next were all sequenced from one sample in a study of cytomegalovirus exposure and HLA in healthy donors (dated by TCRdb to 2016 to 2017). Receptor libraries were prepared by the immunoSEQ multiplex PCR assay. What TCRdb holds here is the immuneACCESS table cut down to in-frame rearrangements. Part of the clones is not present; checked against another copy, under half of the missing clones reflect an unresolved V gene, and the others are unexplained. The sample records 130,000 to 150,000 clones, 80% to 95% of which are singletons. About 0.65% of the sample is held by the ten biggest clonotypes. The sequenced sample consisted of PBMCs. Receptor source: a man between 18 and 29 years old in good health and CMV-seronegative.

The chain joins TRBV10-2 to TRBJ1-1, with D uncertain. The CDR3 runs 16 residues. CDR1 and CDR2 (germline): WSHSY, SAAADI. Deletions cut 0 bases from V and 0 bases from J, with 11 bases between. In nucleotides, the CDR3 is TGCGCCAGCAGTGAGTCGGGTGGCAGGCTGAACACTGAAGCTTTCTTT. Protein sequence: CASSESGGRLNTEAFF.

With respect to this clone: The junction shows a germline mismatch at one end, possibly a read error. This chain links TRBV6-1 with TRBJ2-7, with TRBD2 matching over 11 bases. The CDR3 is 15 amino acids. The germline V gene has CDR1 MNHNS and CDR2 SASEGT. The CDR3 protein is CASREVSGGAYEQYF. CDR3 DNA: TGTGCCAGCAGGGAAGTTAGCGGGGGGGCCTACGAGCAGTACTTC.

The CDR3 nucleotides are TGTGCCAGCATCTTCAGCGGGAGCTCCTACAATGAGCAGTTCTTC. It translates to CASIFSGSSYNEQFF. The chain employs TRBV28 and TRBJ2-1, with TRBD2 matching 8 bases. This CDR3 spans 15 amino acids. CDR1 and CDR2 (germline): MDHEN, SYDVKM. The J segment lost 0 bases and the V segment lost 7 bases, leaving 5 bases of the junction unmatched. Full variable domain (missing parts from reference TRBV28 and TRBJ2-1): DVKVTQSSRYLVKRTGEKVFLECVQDMDHENMFWYRQDPGLGLRLIYFSYDVKMKEKGDIPEGYSVSREKKERFSLILESASTNQTSMYLCASIFSGSSYNEQFFGPGTRLTVL.

The chain combines TRBV30 with TRBJ1-1; 7 bases fit TRBD1. Germline V gene data show CDR1 as GTSNPN and CDR2 as SVGIG (reference sequence). Losses at the gene ends were 3 bases for V and 5 bases for J; bases not matched to a gene: 6. The CDR3 sequence is 13 residues long. The CDR3 sequence: CAWSKSRGTEAFF. The CDR3 DNA follows: TGTGCCTGGAGCAAATCCAGGGGGACTGAAGCTTTCTTT.

This chain connects TRBV18 to TRBJ2-5; no clear D. Looked up from germline, CDR1 is KGHSH and CDR2 is LQKENI. The CDR3 is made up of 14 amino acids. V was clipped by 0 bases and J by 2 bases, with 7 bases between them. The CDR3 sequence is CASSPPAQQETQYF. The CDR3 DNA reads as TGTGCCAGCTCACCACCGGCACAACAAGAGACCCAGTACTTC.

The genes are TRBV6-1 and TRBJ1-3, with TRBD1 as a possible D gene (5 bases). Germline V gene data show CDR1 as MNHNS and CDR2 as SASEGT. The CDR3 length is 18 residues. Trimming removed 2 bases from V and 5 bases from J, with 22 bases in between. The CDR3 coding sequence is TGTGCCAGCAGTGAACCTATATCCTTGGGGGGGTCCAGAAACACCATATATTTT. It yields the protein CASSEPISLGGSRNTIYF.

The chain couples TRBV27 to TRBJ2-5; the D is unclear. The CDR3 extends over 13 amino acids. The germline V gene encodes CDR1 MNHEY and CDR2 SMNVEV (reference sequence). The V end lost 5 bases, the J end lost 5 bases, and 12 bases lay between the germline ends. CDR3 in DNA: TGTGCCAGCAGTCCGCGGATTTGGGAGACCCAGTACTTC. Translation gives CASSPRIWETQYF.

The chain links TRBV5-6 to TRBJ2-7; 11 bases are shared with TRBD2. This CDR3 contains 15 residues. Looked up from germline, CDR1 is SGHDT and CDR2 is YYEEEE. Trimming took 4 bases from V and 3 from J; bases not matched to a gene: 6. The CDR3 loop reads CASSDGTSGIYEQYV. CDR3 sequence (DNA): TGTGCCAGCAGCGATGGGACTAGCGGAATCTACGAGCAGTACGTC.

This clone showed up just once. The chain has TRBV19 and TRBJ2-1; the D call may be TRBD1 or TRBD2 (5 bases each). Germline CDR1 reads LNHDA; CDR2 reads SQIVND (reference sequence). Trimming pared 5 bases from V and 10 bases from J, leaving 24 bases between. The CDR3 length is 16 residues. The CDR3 protein is CASSVGAVRGFHEQFF. The CDR3 DNA reads as TGTGCCAGTAGTGTAGGGGCGGTGAGAGGGTTCCACGAGCAGTTCTTC.

V gene TRBV10-3 combines with J gene TRBJ2-5, with D unresolved. V was shortened by 3 bases and J by 0 bases, with 5 bases between the two germline ends. The CDR3 contains 13 residues. Germline CDR1 and CDR2: ENHRY and SYGVKD. The CDR3, as DNA: TGTGCCATCAGTGAACAAAACCAAGAGACCCAGTACTTC. Translated: CAISEQNQETQYF.

The chain is built from TRBV21-1 and TRBJ2-7; TRBD2, the table's D call, was not compared with the DNA. TRBV21-1 is a pseudogene. The CDR3 contains 15 residues. This chain's CDR3 is CATDGLAGRLYEQYV. CDR3 nucleotides: TGTGCCACCGACGGACTAGCGGGGCGCCTCTACGAGCAGTACGTC.

V gene TRBV29-1 combines with J gene TRBJ2-5; 8 bases are shared with TRBD2. CDR3 length: 14 amino acids. The V segment lost 4 bases and the J segment 1 base; nucleotides outside the gene matches: 5. From germline, CDR1 is SQVTM and CDR2 ANQGSEA. CDR3 nucleotides: TGCAGCGTTGTTCCCAGCGGGGGCCAAGAGACCCAGTACTTC. This gives the protein CSVVPSGGQETQYF. Using reference TRBV29-1 and TRBJ2-5 for the parts outside the CDR3, the full variable domain is SAVISQKPSRDICQRGTSLTIQCQVDSQVTMMFWYRQQPGQSLTLIATANQGSEATYESGFVIDKFPISRPNLTFSTLTVSNMSPEDSSIYLCSVVPSGGQETQYFGPGTRLLVL.

The rearrangement links TRBV27 to TRBJ2-3; a possible D gene is TRBD1 (6 bases). Germline CDR1 reads MNHEY; CDR2 reads SMNVEV (reference sequence). This CDR3 region has 16 residues. V lost 2 bases to trimming and J lost 5 bases, with 17 bases between them. CDR3 in DNA: TGTGCCAGCAGTTTAGGGGGACAAGTTTCCCGAGATACGCAGTATTTT. Amino acids: CASSLGGQVSRDTQYF.

This chain links TRBV19 with TRBJ2-3, with D possibly being TRBD2 (6 bases). The CDR3 runs to 15 residues. Trimming removed 1 base at V and 4 bases at J, with 12 bases between. The germline gives CDR1 LNHDA, CDR2 SQIVND (reference sequence). CDR3 sequence (DNA): TGTGCCAGTAGTATAGGGAACGGGAGACCAGATACGCAGTATTTT. Encoded protein: CASSIGNGRPDTQYF. The full variable domain, its missing parts supplied by reference TRBV19 and TRBJ2-3, is DGGITQSPKYLFRKEGQNVTLSCEQNLNHDAMYWYRQDPGQGLRLIYYSQIVNDFQKGDIAEGYSVSREKKESFPLTVTSAQKNPTAFYLCASSIGNGRPDTQYFGPGTRLTVL.

The rearrangement links TRBV2 to TRBJ1-5, with 7 bases aligning to TRBD1. CDR1 and CDR2 from the germline V gene are SNHLY and FYNNEI. V was clipped by 3 bases and J by 4 bases; unmatched bases: 6. The CDR3 is 15 amino acids. As DNA, the CDR3 is TGTGCCAGCAGTGATTGGGACAGCCAGAATCAGCCCCAGCATTTT. Translated, it gives CASSDWDSQNQPQHF.

The V and J genes are TRBV6-6 and TRBJ1-1; unclear D gene. Trimming left V 5 bases short and J 4 bases short, with 14 bases between. The CDR3 is 14 amino acids. Germline V gives CDR1 MNHNY, CDR2 SVGAGI (reference sequence). CDR3 nucleotides: TGTGCCAGCAGTCGACACTTCCCGGCCACTGAAGCTTTCTTT. Its translation is CASSRHFPATEAFF.

This rearrangement joins TRBV5-4 to TRBJ2-1, with 9 bases that match TRBD2. This CDR3 spans 15 amino acids. With V trimmed by 4 bases and J by 4 bases, 6 bases remained unmatched. Germline CDR1 reads SGHNT; CDR2 reads YYREEE (reference sequence). The CDR3 DNA sequence: TGTGCCAGCAGCCTGCGGGGGGGTGTGTACAATGAGCAGTTCTTC. It encodes CASSLRGGVYNEQFF.

J is TRBJ1-2 and V is TRBV7-9; 8 bases align to TRBD1. The germline V gene has CDR1 SEHNR and CDR2 FQNEAQ (reference sequence). The CDR3 has 16 amino acids. V shed 6 bases, J shed 8 bases, and the junction held 17 bases outside the gene matches. The CDR3 DNA sequence: TGTGCCAGCAGGCAAGGTCCGGGACAGGCGGCTATCGGCTACACCTTC. Encoded protein: CASRQGPGQAAIGYTF.

The chain combines TRBV2 with TRBJ2-7; tentatively, D is TRBD1 (5 bases). CDR1 SNHLY and CDR2 FYNNEI come from the germline V gene. The CDR3 spans 16 residues. Deletions cut 7 bases from V and 0 bases from J, with 19 bases between. For the CDR3, the DNA is TGTGCCAGCAAAGGTCCCGGACAATCGGACTCCTACGAGCAGTACTTC. Amino acid sequence: CASKGPGQSDSYEQYF. The whole variable domain, filled in from reference TRBV2 and TRBJ2-7, reads EPEVTQTPSHQVTQMGQEVILRCVPISNHLYFYWYRQILGQKVEFLVSFYNNEISEKSEIFDDQFSVERPDGSNFTLKIRSTKLEDSAMYFCASKGPGQSDSYEQYFGPGTRLTVT.

This chain connects TRBV11-2 to TRBJ2-1, with D possibly matching TRBD2 (6 bases). This CDR3 region has 13 residues. The V gene lost 5 bases and the J gene lost 10 bases, with 15 bases spanning the gap. Germline V gives CDR1 SGHAT, CDR2 FQNNGV. The CDR3 is CASSHTLSGEQFF. The CDR3 bases are TGTGCCAGCAGCCACACATTGAGCGGGGAGCAGTTCTTC. The full variable domain, its missing parts supplied by reference TRBV11-2 and TRBJ2-1, is EAGVAQSPRYKIIEKRQSVAFWCNPISGHATLYWYQQILGQGPKLLIQFQNNGVVDDSQLPKDRFSAERLKGVDSTLKIQPAKLEDSAVYLCASSHTLSGEQFFGPGTRLTVL.

This chain joins TRBV18 and TRBJ2-6; 9 bases agree with TRBD2. From germline, CDR1 is KGHSH and CDR2 LQKENI. Germline trimming cut 5 bases from V and 2 bases from J; bases unmatched to any gene: 16. The CDR3 has 20 amino acids. CDR3 sequence: CASSSSAIWREGPGANVLTF. The CDR3 DNA reads as TGTGCCAGCTCATCCTCAGCGATCTGGCGGGAGGGCCCTGGGGCCAACGTCCTGACTTTC.

The chain recombines TRBV19 with TRBJ1-2; tentatively, D is TRBD1 (6 bases). This CDR3 contains 16 residues. Germline CDR1 and CDR2: LNHDA and SQIVND (reference sequence). The V end was cut by 2 bases, the J end by 0 bases, with 13 bases between. The DNA of the CDR3 is TGTGCCAGTAGTATATGGGGTGGGACATCTAACTATGGCTACACCTTC. It yields the protein CASSIWGGTSNYGYTF.

The chain recombines TRBV5-1 with TRBJ1-5, with a possible D match to TRBD1 (5 bases). Germline CDR1 SGHRS, CDR2 YFSETQ. This CDR3 spans 16 amino acids. With 2 bases removed from V and 2 bases from J, the gap between germline ends came to 14 bases. The CDR3 DNA is TGCGCCAGCAGCTTAGGGGCCTCGGGAGGCAATCAGCCCCAGCATTTT. The encoded protein is CASSLGASGGNQPQHF.

CDR3 amino acids: CASSIVGTSLAQYF. The DNA for the CDR3 is TGTGCCAGTAGTATAGTTGGGACTAGTCTTGCACAGTATTTT. The chain combines TRBV19 with TRBJ2-3; 8 bases fit TRBD2. Trimming at V came to 1 base and at J to 12 bases, leaving 9 bases not matched to a gene. Germline CDR1 reads LNHDA; CDR2 reads SQIVND (reference sequence). The length of the CDR3 is 14 residues.

V and J are TRBV18 and TRBJ1-2; D may be TRBD1 (6 bases). There are 15 residues in the CDR3. Germline CDR1 and CDR2: KGHSH and LQKENI. Trimming pared 3 bases from V and 0 bases from J, leaving 11 bases between. CDR3 region: CASSPTGPTNYGYTF. CDR3 nucleotides: TGTGCCAGCTCACCTACAGGGCCCACTAACTATGGCTACACCTTC.

The chain uses TRBV6-1 and TRBJ2-2; D uncertain. This CDR3 is built from 14 residues. V lost 1 base to trimming and J lost 3 bases, with 6 bases between them. CDR1 MNHNS and CDR2 SASEGT come from the germline V gene. DNA of the CDR3: TGTGCCAGCAGTGAAGGTCCCTACACCGGGGAGCTGTTTTTT. Protein product: CASSEGPYTGELFF.

This clone was counted a single time. The CDR3 nucleotides are TGTGCCAGCAGTGTTCTTATAGCAGAGATGAACACTGAAGCTTTCTTT. This translates into CASSVLIAEMNTEAFF. The rearrangement links TRBV2 to TRBJ1-1; D gene unclear. Germline CDR1 SNHLY, CDR2 FYNNEI. The CDR3 has 16 residues. V was pared by 4 bases and J by 0 bases, with 15 bases between.

The chain is built from TRBV4-3 and TRBJ2-1; 8 bases fit TRBD2. Germline CDR1 LGHNA, CDR2 YSLEER. The CDR3 sequence is 16 residues long. Losses at the gene ends were 1 base for V and 3 bases for J; bases not matched to a gene: 5. For the CDR3, the DNA is TGCGCCAGCAGCCAAGGAGCGGGAGTTAGCTACAATGAGCAGTTCTTC. Amino acid sequence: CASSQGAGVSYNEQFF.

The genes are TRBV28 and TRBJ1-1; 9 nucleotides line up with TRBD1. The V gene end was trimmed by 6 bases and the J gene end by 3 bases; junction bases not matched to a gene: 8. CDR3 length equals 15 residues. The germline CDR1 and CDR2 sequences are MDHEN and SYDVKM. As DNA, the CDR3 is TGTGCCAGCAGCACAGGGGGCGCGGGGGACACTGAAGCTTTCTTT. Its translation: CASSTGGAGDTEAFF.

V usage is TRBV6-1 and J usage is TRBJ2-3; D unclear. The ends were cut back, 4 bases at V and 5 bases at J, with 10 bases in the middle. CDR1 MNHNS and CDR2 SASEGT come from the germline V gene. The CDR3 runs 13 residues. The CDR3 protein is CASSGIARDTQYF. The CDR3 coding sequence is TGTGCCAGCAGTGGAATAGCCAGAGATACGCAGTATTTT.